This TCR beta chain was sequenced in a study of shared clonotypes between healthy human individuals (dated by TCRdb to about 2020). In terms of the full investigation: The cohort comprised two women and three men aged 18 to 49 years. To increase sequencing depth and limit assay-specific biases, TCR repertoire library preparation and sequencing were carried out by different laboratories using diverse techniques. Per donor, leukapheresis produced somewhere between about 0.85 and 10 billion PBMCs. The study deeply sequenced blood TCR repertoires of about 5 healthy adults to estimate repertoire size and the extent of clonotype sharing between individuals. Per donor, three plates each were used for CD4 naive and CD4 memory, two for CD8 naive, and one for CD8 memory. The full study reports these points: The small number of donors limited the genetic and exposure-history diversity represented. Sampling was restricted to blood, and TCR repertoires in tissue are likely to differ from TCR repertoires in blood. When several donors were compared, the shared fraction of clonotypes was roughly 5% for naive CD4, 3.5% to 4% for naive CD8, roughly 2.5% for memory CD4, and 0.35% to 0.4% for memory CD8. Compared with non-shared clonotypes, the clonotypes found in all four sorted-subset donors had higher generation probabilities. Larger estimated clonotype richness was generally found for naive subsets than for memory subsets. Rarefaction of sorted-subset datasets indicated incomplete sequencing despite the large sequencing depth. Pairwise subsampling led to the expectation that sequencing depth would affect the degree of clonotype sharing among donors.

Points on this clone: The antigen it recognizes is unknown. No per-base quality is available; no much larger clone lies one base away.

For the CD8 naive samples, CD45RO-negative cells were positively selected for CCR7, yielding a CD45RA+CCR7+ population from which TemRA cells were excluded. The donors were healthy, HIV-negative adults with no recently reported acute infections or vaccinations. Every donor was a Caucasian adult residing in Nashville, Tennessee, USA. Blood was collected by leukapheresis, and PBMCs were isolated by Ficoll-Histopaque density gradient centrifugation and then cryopreserved in liquid nitrogen vapor phase. Analytical flow cytometry was used to check the purity and quantity of each magnetically sorted T cell population. From each sorted fraction, genomic DNA was isolated and quantified by UV absorbance on a Nanodrop 2000c. Using the deep immunoSEQ assay, TCR CDR3 regions were amplified from genomic DNA by multiplex PCR. For each cell subset, the extracted genomic DNA was distributed evenly across all wells of several immunoSEQ 96-well plates, and each plate served as one replicate. For sorted subsets, about 0.2 ug genomic DNA, equal to 25,000 to 35,000 T cell genomes, was loaded into each replicate PCR. Purified libraries were quantified with a Qubit 3.0 fluorometer, sized on a Bioanalyzer 2100, and re-quantified with the KAPA Library Quantification kit. Every immunoSEQ 96-well plate was sequenced on a separate single-read 150-cycle Illumina NextSeq 550 flow cell. In the paper's pipeline: The immunoSEQ output contained only junctional sequences without quality scores, so filtering could not match that applied to full-length reads. Sequences were annotated with PyIR, a Python wrapper for IgBLAST v1.9, using IMGT germline references to assign V/J genes and CDR3. Reads were removed for weak V/J assignments (E-value above 1e-6), missing CDR3, stop codons, out-of-frame junctions, or ambiguous translated residues. A V3J clonotype was defined by an identical inferred V gene, J gene, and CDR3 amino acid sequence. The percentage overlap between two repertoires was calculated by dividing the number of shared unique clonotypes by the size of the smaller repertoire. Three approaches were used to assess repertoire richness: RTK rarefaction, the Chao1 estimator, and Recon v2.1 estimates of unobserved clonotypes. Generation probabilities for all TCRbeta clonotypes obtained by the gDNA method from a handful of donors were computed using OLGA. The table comes from immuneACCESS by way of TCRdb, which keeps in-frame sequences with V and J called. Part of the clones is missing from these tables; in studies checked, under half for an unresolved V gene and the rest for unknown reasons. V and J calls and clone size are given by that table; D and trimming were obtained from the DNA. Across this sample there are about 2,200,000 clones, with 85% to 95% seen only once. The ten largest clones add up to 1.5% to 2% of the sample.

Relative to germline, V is 8 bases shorter and J is 1 base shorter, with 11 bases between their ends. Counted from cysteine to phenylalanine, this CDR3 has 13 amino acids. This entry keeps only the CDR3 DNA: 39 bases, framed from base 1. Looking up the germline V gene yields CDR1 MDHEN and CDR2 SYDVKM. Sequenced sample: naive CD8+ T cells from PBMCs. Interpreted using the paper, the cell subset or site label stands for: CD45RA+CCR7+. This chain is built from TRBV28 and TRBJ1-1, and TRBD1 may be the D gene, going by 5 matching bases. The receptor was isolated from a man aged 18-30 years in good health. Some clones in this sample may be carry-over from other donors' samples. CDR3 loop: CASLMGENTEAFF. At the DNA level, the sequence is TGTGCCAGCTTGATGGGGGAGAACACTGAAGCTTTCTTT. Reference TRBV28 and TRBJ1-1 genes cover what lies past the CDR3, so the full variable domain is DVKVTQSSRYLVKRTGEKVFLECVQDMDHENMFWYRQDPGLGLRLIYFSYDVKMKEKGDIPEGYSVSREKKERFSLILESASTNQTSMYLCASLMGENTEAFFGQGTRLTVV.